Listed here are 8 T cell receptor beta chains from one sample, sequenced in a study of blood T cell repertoires in COVID-19. The assay was immunoSEQ multiplex PCR, and TCRdb's table has in-frame clones only and misses some. The sample consists of approximately 50,000 clones, 90% of them appearing once. Sequencing input: peripheral blood. The receptors derive from a man between 65 and 80 years old with acute or convalescent COVID-19.

This clone is a singleton in its sample. The chain couples TRBV24-1 to TRBJ1-5; unclear D gene. The V and J ends lost 10 bases and 1 base respectively, with 13 bases between them. Germline values: CDR1 KGHDR, CDR2 SFDVKD. This CDR3 contains 14 residues. CDR3 nucleotides: TGTGCCACGTCCCCGGAGGGAAGCAATCAGCCCCAGCATTTT. As protein: CATSPEGSNQPQHF.

V and J are TRBV19 and TRBJ1-5; unclear D gene. V lost 6 bases, J lost 0 bases, and 12 bases lay in between. Germline lookup yields CDR1 LNHDA and CDR2 SQIVND (reference sequence). The CDR3 is 15 residues long. The CDR3 sequence is CASRRGDFSNQPQHF. In DNA form, the CDR3 reads TGTGCCAGTAGAAGAGGAGATTTTAGCAATCAGCCCCAGCATTTT.

This clone was detected once. The chain is built from TRBV7-8 and TRBJ2-1; 8 bases fit TRBD2. The CDR3 runs to 15 residues. Germline V lookup: CDR1 SGHVS, CDR2 FQNEAQ. The J segment lost 6 bases and the V segment lost 5 bases, leaving 9 bases of the junction unmatched. The CDR3 DNA reads as TGTGCCAGCAGCCGAGCGCTAGCGGGTCCCAATGAGCAGTTCTTC. This gives the protein CASSRALAGPNEQFF.

The V gene is TRBV15, the J gene TRBJ1-4, with a weak D call TRBD1 (5 bases). Germline V lookup: CDR1 LNHNV, CDR2 YYDKDF (reference sequence). V lost 7 bases, J lost 7 bases, and 16 bases lay in between. This CDR3 region has 14 residues. CDR3 nucleotide sequence: TGTGCCACCAAAGGGGAAGCAAATGGTGAAAAACTGTTTTTT. Its translation is CATKGEANGEKLFF.

The chain links TRBV5-1 to TRBJ2-1, with TRBD2 matching over 12 bases. V gave up 3 bases and J gave up 1 base; unmatched junction bases: 5. Germline-derived CDR1 and CDR2 are SGHRS and YFSETQ. This CDR3 has 17 residues. The CDR3 DNA follows: TGCGCCAGCAGCTCCCCGACTAGCGGGGGTTCCTACAATGAGCAGTTCTTC. Translating gives CASSSPTSGGSYNEQFF.

The gene calls are TRBV18 and TRBJ1-4; D is unresolved. Trimming cost V 3 bases and J 7 bases, with 15 bases left between them. This CDR3 region has 15 residues. Per germline, CDR1 KGHSH and CDR2 LQKENI. This chain's CDR3 is CASSPGARLGEKLFF. The CDR3 nucleotides read TGTGCCAGCTCACCGGGCGCCAGGTTGGGTGAAAAACTGTTTTTT. The full variable domain, its missing parts supplied by reference TRBV18 and TRBJ1-4, is NAGVMQNPRHLVRRRGQEARLRCSPMKGHSHVYWYRQLPEEGLKFMVYLQKENIIDESGMPKERFSAEFPKEGPSILRIQQVVRGDSAAYFCASSPGARLGEKLFFGSGTQLSVL.

The V gene is TRBV5-4, the J gene TRBJ1-4, with D possibly TRBD1 on 5 matching bases. The germline CDR1 and CDR2 sequences are SGHNT and YYREEE (reference sequence). The CDR3 spans 15 residues. V shed 5 bases and J shed 6 bases, with 17 bases lying between them. CDR3 in amino acids: CASSPGSGGYEKLFF. CDR3 DNA: TGTGCCAGCAGTCCCGGGTCGGGGGGATATGAAAAACTGTTTTTT.

The genes are TRBV1 and TRBJ2-1; TRBD1 is the table's D call and was not checked against the DNA. TRBV1 is deemed a pseudogene. The CDR3 loop spans 16 amino acids. The CDR3 nucleotides are TGCACCAGCCGGTCCCCGATGAGGGGGCCCTACAATGAGCAGTTCTTC. Translated: CTSRSPMRGPYNEQFF.